This entry lists 22 T cell receptor beta chains sequenced from one sample in a study of cytomegalovirus exposure and HLA in healthy donors. Primers for the PCR totalled 60 Vbeta and 13 Jbeta. Generated by immunoSEQ multiplex PCR, the TCRdb table keeps only in-frame clones and is missing some. The table records approximately 120,000 clones, approximately 78% of them present only once. Sample: PBMCs. These receptors were taken from a woman in her forties in good health and CMV-seronegative.

The rearrangement uses TRBV12-5 and TRBJ2-1, with 7 nucleotides matching TRBD1. The CDR3 extends over 15 amino acids. Germline assignment: CDR1 LGHNT and CDR2 FRNRAP. V gave up 6 bases and J gave up 8 bases; unmatched junction bases: 13. The CDR3 region has the DNA TGTGCTAGTGGCCCCCAAGGAACAGGGGCCGATGAGCAGTTCTTC. Translating gives CASGPQGTGADEQFF.

About this clone: Other DNA sequences within the sample encode an identical CDR3. The rearrangement uses TRBV4-1 and TRBJ2-7, with 8 bases lining up with TRBD1. The germline V gene encodes CDR1 MGHRA and CDR2 YSYEKL. Trimming cost V 1 base and J 4 bases; bases outside gene matches: 9. The CDR3 length is 16 residues. This CDR3 is CASSQAIGQGAYEQYF. The CDR3 nucleotides read TGCGCCAGCAGCCAAGCTATCGGGCAGGGGGCATACGAGCAGTACTTC.

The rearrangement uses TRBV9 and TRBJ1-1; 7 nucleotides align to TRBD1. This CDR3 region has 15 residues. Germline values: CDR1 SGDLS, CDR2 YYNGEE. The V and J ends lost 4 bases and 5 bases, in that order; junction bases with no gene match: 11. The CDR3 spells CASSSAGGLLTEAFF. CDR3 bases: TGTGCCAGCAGCTCGGCAGGGGGGCTTTTGACTGAAGCTTTCTTT. The full variable domain, completed using reference TRBV9 and TRBJ1-1, is DSGVTQTPKHLITATGQRVTLRCSPRSGDLSVYWYQQSLDQGLQFLIQYYNGEERAKGNILERFSAQQFPDLHSELNLSSLELGDSALYFCASSSAGGLLTEAFFGQGTRLTVV.

V gene TRBV6-5 combines with J gene TRBJ2-2; 9 bases map to TRBD2. Germline V CDR1 and CDR2: MNHEY, SVGAGI. The V segment lost 5 bases and the J segment 3 bases; nucleotides outside the gene matches: 4. This CDR3 contains 15 residues. CDR3 DNA: TGTGCCAGCAGTCCGATAGCGGGAGACACCGGGGAGCTGTTTTTT. Its translation is CASSPIAGDTGELFF.

This chain links TRBV28 with TRBJ2-7; the match to TRBD1 covers 11 bases. With 7 bases clipped from V and 3 bases from J, the junction kept 5 bases outside the gene matches. Germline V gene sequence: CDR1 MDHEN, CDR2 SYDVKM. The CDR3 is made up of 14 amino acids. The CDR3 is CASNQGQGDYEQYF. CDR3 coding DNA: TGTGCCAGCAACCAGGGACAGGGGGACTACGAGCAGTACTTC.

This sequence joins TRBV2 and TRBJ2-3, with unresolved D. The CDR3 totals 12 residues. The germline V gene encodes CDR1 SNHLY and CDR2 FYNNEI. Trimming cost V 6 bases and J 2 bases, with 6 bases left between them. The CDR3 coding sequence is TGTGCCAGCAGAGAGGACACAGATACGCAGTATTTT. Translation: CASREDTDTQYF.

The V and J genes are TRBV5-6 and TRBJ1-4, with 7 bases aligning to TRBD1. The CDR3 is made up of 17 amino acids. The V gene end was trimmed by 1 base and the J gene end by 7 bases; junction bases not matched to a gene: 13. CDR1 SGHDT and CDR2 YYEEEE come from the germline V gene. The CDR3 protein is CASSLSLQGYGVEKLFF. Written as DNA, the CDR3 is TGTGCCAGCAGCTTGTCGCTACAGGGGTACGGCGTTGAAAAACTGTTTTTT.

The chain is built from TRBV5-1 and TRBJ2-1; TRBD1 might be the D (5 bases). V was shortened by 3 bases and J by 7 bases, with 17 bases between the two germline ends. The germline gives CDR1 SGHRS, CDR2 YFSETQ. This CDR3 is 15 amino acids long. This CDR3 is CASSYTGAGSNEQFF. CDR3 DNA sequence: TGCGCCAGCAGCTATACTGGGGCAGGGTCGAATGAGCAGTTCTTC.

The rearrangement links TRBV7-9 to TRBJ1-1, with D possibly TRBD1 on 6 matching bases. Germline V gene data show CDR1 as SEHNR and CDR2 as FQNEAQ (reference sequence). Between the trimmed V and J ends, which lost 5 bases and 1 base, there was a span of 11 bases. The CDR3 length is 14 residues. The DNA of the CDR3 is TGTGCCAGCAGCGTCCAGGGGCCGAACACTGAAGCTTTCTTT. It encodes CASSVQGPNTEAFF.

This clone was detected a few times. The chain is built from TRBV7-2 and TRBJ2-1; D is possibly TRBD1 (5 bases). CDR3 length: 15 residues. V lost 5 bases and J 0 bases, leaving 11 bases between the germline ends. Germline-derived CDR1 and CDR2 are SGHTA and FQGNSA. CDR3 in DNA: TGTGCCAGCAGCACAGACAGCAGCTCCTACAATGAGCAGTTCTTC. Protein: CASSTDSSSYNEQFF.

CDR3 nucleotide sequence: TGCGCCAGCAGCTTGGGGGCGGGCTCCGGGGAGCTGTTTTTT. Translating gives CASSLGAGSGELFF. The V call is TRBV5-1, the J call TRBJ2-2, with a possible D match to TRBD2 (5 bases). This CDR3 spans 14 amino acids. Germline lookup yields CDR1 SGHRS and CDR2 YFSETQ. V was trimmed by 0 bases and J by 6 bases, leaving 9 bases between them. The whole variable domain, remainder taken from reference TRBV5-1 and TRBJ2-2, is KAGVTQTPRYLIKTRGQQVTLSCSPISGHRSVSWYQQTPGQGLQFLFEYFSETQRNKGNFPGRFSGRQFSNSRSEMNVSTLELGDSALYLCASSLGAGSGELFFGEGSRLTVL.

The rearrangement uses TRBV27 and TRBJ2-1, with TRBD2 identical over 9 bases. Germline V gene lookup returns CDR1 MNHEY and CDR2 SMNVEV (reference sequence). The CDR3 length is 18 residues. With V trimmed by 3 bases and J by 4 bases, 13 bases remained unmatched. The CDR3 DNA is TGTGCCAGCAGTTTTGGGCCCATAAGCGGGAGGATTTACAATGAGCAGTTCTTC. Translating gives CASSFGPISGRIYNEQFF.

The count of this clone is one. The chain links TRBV10-1 to TRBJ2-3; 9 bases map to TRBD1. Unmatched junction bases numbered 6, after V lost 6 bases and J lost 2 bases. This CDR3 is built from 15 residues. CDR1 is WNHNN and CDR2 is SYGVQD in the germline V gene (reference sequence). CDR3 sequence: CASSAGTGPTDTQYF. CDR3 nucleotide sequence: TGCGCCAGCAGCGCCGGGACAGGGCCCACAGATACGCAGTATTTT.

For the CDR3, the DNA is TGTGCCAGCAGTTACCTGGCGGGAGTTGCCTACGAGCAGTACTTC. Translation gives CASSYLAGVAYEQYF. This rearrangement joins TRBV6-5 to TRBJ2-7, with 7 bases that match TRBD2. V lost 2 bases, J lost 2 bases, and 6 bases stayed unmatched. The CDR3 extends over 15 amino acids. In germline, CDR1 is MNHEY, CDR2 SVGAGI.

V is TRBV5-1 and J is TRBJ2-7, with a weak D call TRBD2 (5 bases). This CDR3 region has 14 residues. Germline lookup yields CDR1 SGHRS and CDR2 YFSETQ. Trimming took off 2 bases at V and 5 bases at J, with 14 bases between the two ends. CDR3 in DNA: TGCGCCAGCAGCTTCCTAGCTGCCCCTAACGAGCAGTACTTC. It encodes CASSFLAAPNEQYF.

The genes are TRBV15 and TRBJ1-2, with D uncertain. Per the germline V gene, CDR1 is LNHNV and CDR2 is YYDKDF (reference sequence). V was trimmed by 0 bases and J by 5 bases, leaving 13 bases between them. This CDR3 comprises 15 residues. CDR3 nucleotide sequence: TGTGCCACCAGCAGAGATAAGTTCAGCGGGTATGGCTACACCTTC. It translates to CATSRDKFSGYGYTF.

This rearrangement joins TRBV5-1 to TRBJ2-1; 12 positions match TRBD2. V gave up 4 bases and J gave up 8 bases; unmatched junction bases: 13. The CDR3 length is 17 residues. The germline V gene encodes CDR1 SGHRS and CDR2 YFSETQ. CDR3 sequence (DNA): TGCGCCAGCAGCCCCCCCCTAGCGGGAGGGCCGCTCGATGAGCAGTTCTTC. As protein: CASSPPLAGGPLDEQFF.

Note on this clone: At one boundary the junction diverges from the germline segment, which might be a read error. Other DNA variants within this sample encode the same CDR3. This chain joins TRBV7-7 and TRBJ2-3; 14 bases are a match to TRBD2. Germline V gene data show CDR1 as SSHAT and CDR2 as FNYEAQ (reference sequence). This CDR3 contains 18 residues. CDR3 protein: CASSFGTSGRGSTDTQYF. In DNA, the CDR3 is TGTGCTAGCAGCTTTGGGACTAGCGGGAGAGGAAGCACAGATACGCAGTATTTT.

This clone was found once. The chain combines TRBV5-8 with TRBJ1-5; 8 nucleotides align to TRBD1. The CDR3 is made up of 15 amino acids. Germline loops: CDR1 SGHTS, CDR2 YDEGEE. J gave up 6 bases and V 7 bases, and 12 bases lay outside the gene matches. CDR3 loop: CASRTQGAASQPQHF. Written as DNA, the CDR3 is TGTGCCAGCCGAACCCAGGGGGCTGCCTCTCAGCCCCAGCATTTT.

The chain couples TRBV9 to TRBJ2-7; 11 nucleotides line up with TRBD2. The ends lost 0 bases at V and 6 bases at J; junction bases unmatched: 5. The CDR3 runs to 15 residues. From germline, CDR1 is SGDLS and CDR2 YYNGEE. The DNA for the CDR3 is TGTGCCAGCAGCGTAGATCCCCTAGCGGGGGGCGAGCAGTACTTC. It is translated as CASSVDPLAGGEQYF.

This clone has more than one count but fewer than ten. V and J are TRBV19 and TRBJ1-2, with 7 bases fitting TRBD1. The germline V gene encodes CDR1 LNHDA and CDR2 SQIVND (reference sequence). The CDR3 extends over 16 amino acids. With V trimmed by 4 bases and J by 3 bases, 11 bases remained unmatched. The DNA for the CDR3 is TGTGCCAGTAGTACCTACAGGGGAAGAACATACTATGGCTACACCTTC. Encoded protein: CASSTYRGRTYYGYTF.

V usage is TRBV4-1 and J usage is TRBJ2-1, with TRBD2 matching over 8 bases. Germline V gives CDR1 MGHRA, CDR2 YSYEKL. This CDR3 comprises 17 residues. V dropped 4 bases and J dropped 1; count of bases not matched to a gene: 9. The DNA of the CDR3 is TGCGCCAGCAGCCTCTTGGGACTAGAGGCGTCCTACAATGAGCAGTTCTTC. Its translation is CASSLLGLEASYNEQFF.